The 19 T cell receptor beta chains presented below share a single source sample, sequenced in a study of blood T cell repertoires in COVID-19 (dated by TCRdb to 2020 to 2022). Library preparation used the immunoSEQ multiplex PCR assay. TCRdb provides this immuneACCESS table in a form limited to in-frame rearrangements. Some clones are lacking; in checked studies, under half of them reflect an unresolved V gene, and why the rest are absent is not known. Recorded for this sample are approximately 340,000 clones; about four fifths of them occurred a single time. The ten largest clones represent approximately 3.1% of the sample. Material: peripheral blood. These receptors were collected from a man aged 25 to 45 with active or convalescent COVID-19.

Here the CDR3 reads CASSLVAGTGELFF. The DNA for the CDR3 is TGCGCCAGCAGCTTGGTTGCGGGGACCGGGGAGCTGTTTTTT. This sequence joins TRBV5-1 and TRBJ2-2; tentative D call: TRBD2 (6 bases). The CDR3 covers 14 residues. Germline V gene sequence: CDR1 SGHRS, CDR2 YFSETQ. V gave up 0 bases and J gave up 5 bases, with 8 bases separating them. The full variable domain, completed using reference TRBV5-1 and TRBJ2-2, is KAGVTQTPRYLIKTRGQQVTLSCSPISGHRSVSWYQQTPGQGLQFLFEYFSETQRNKGNFPGRFSGRQFSNSRSEMNVSTLELGDSALYLCASSLVAGTGELFFGEGSRLTVL.

The chain couples TRBV30 to TRBJ1-4; no firm D call. CDR1 is GTSNPN, CDR2 SVGIG, per germline (reference sequence). This CDR3 contains 14 residues. V gave up 0 bases and J gave up 5 bases, with 10 bases separating them. The CDR3 nucleotides are TGTGCCTGGAGTGTACTAGCGGGGAATGAAAAACTGTTTTTT. It encodes CAWSVLAGNEKLFF.

V is TRBV9 and J is TRBJ2-3; D might be TRBD2 (5 bases). V was pared by 1 base and J by 2 bases, with 14 bases between. CDR3 size: 16 residues. Germline V gives CDR1 SGDLS, CDR2 YYNGEE. The CDR3 loop is CASSVTSGSITDTQYF. CDR3 DNA sequence: TGTGCCAGCAGCGTAACGAGCGGCTCGATCACAGATACGCAGTATTTT.

The chain couples TRBV12-1 to TRBJ2-7; the table's D call, TRBD2, was not checked against the DNA. TRBV12-1 is listed as a pseudogene. The CDR3 covers 17 residues. The CDR3 DNA reads as TGTGCCAGCAGCTTTGCCGGACTAGCGGGAAGCTCCTACGAGCAGTACTTC. Translated: CASSFAGLAGSSYEQYF.

The CDR3 sequence: CASTPSGGNQPQHF. The CDR3 DNA sequence: TGTGCCAGCACCCCCTCGGGGGGCAATCAGCCCCAGCATTTT. V gene TRBV7-9 combines with J gene TRBJ1-5, with D tentatively TRBD1 (5 bases). The CDR3 has 14 amino acids. Germline values: CDR1 SEHNR, CDR2 FQNEAQ (reference sequence). V was trimmed by 7 bases and J by 2 bases, leaving 12 bases between them.

The DNA of the CDR3 is TGTGCCAGCAGTTACTGGGGGGGGGCCGGGGAGACCCAGTACTTC. It codes for CASSYWGGAGETQYF. This rearrangement joins TRBV6-2 or TRBV6-3 to TRBJ2-5, with D maybe TRBD2 (7 bases). Germline CDR1 is MNHEY and CDR2 is SVGEGT. With 1 base removed from V and 5 bases from J, the gap between germline ends came to 14 bases. This CDR3 comprises 15 residues.

The chain recombines TRBV5-4 with TRBJ2-2; D might be TRBD2 (6 bases). Germline values: CDR1 SGHNT, CDR2 YYREEE (reference sequence). Between the trimmed V and J ends, which lost 0 bases and 4 bases, there was a span of 10 bases. The CDR3 consists of 15 residues. CDR3 nucleotide sequence: TGTGCCAGCAGCTTGGACGGGGGAGGCACCGGGGAGCTGTTTTTT. Amino acids: CASSLDGGGTGELFF.

The sample holds one count of this clone. CDR3 sequence: CSVGGADQPQHF. In DNA, the CDR3 is TGCAGCGTTGGGGGAGCCGATCAGCCCCAGCATTTT. V gene TRBV29-1 combines with J gene TRBJ1-5, with D uncertain. The CDR3 totals 12 residues. Germline CDR1 is SQVTM and CDR2 is ANQGSEA. V was cut by 4 bases and J by 5 bases, with 9 bases left in between.

The chain links TRBV30 to TRBJ1-4, with D uncertain. Deletions cut 3 bases from V and 8 bases from J, with 10 bases between. CDR3 length equals 12 residues. Germline V CDR1 and CDR2: GTSNPN, SVGIG (reference sequence). Written as DNA, the CDR3 is TGTGCCTGGAGGGCCCCCATGGAAAAACTGTTTTTT. Translated: CAWRAPMEKLFF. The full variable domain, rest sourced from reference TRBV30 and TRBJ1-4, is SQTIHQWPATLVQPVGSPLSLECTVEGTSNPNLYWYRQAAGRGLQLLFYSVGIGQISSEVPQNLSASRPQDRQFILSSKKLLLSDSGFYLCAWRAPMEKLFFGSGTQLSVL.

The rearrangement uses TRBV30 and TRBJ1-5, with D uncertain. The V gene lost 1 base and the J gene lost 2 bases, with 6 bases spanning the gap. The CDR3 has 13 amino acids. Germline V gene data show CDR1 as GTSNPN and CDR2 as SVGIG (reference sequence). CDR3 amino acids: CAWSAQGNQPQHF. Here the CDR3 DNA reads TGTGCCTGGAGTGCCCAGGGCAATCAGCCCCAGCATTTT.

CDR3 residues: CASSPGGQDNQPQHF. CDR3 coding DNA: TGTGCCAGCAGCCCAGGGGGACAGGACAATCAGCCCCAGCATTTT. The chain carries TRBV21-1 and TRBJ1-5; TRBD1 was called by the table and not checked on the DNA. TRBV21-1 represents a pseudogene. The CDR3 is made up of 15 amino acids.

The chain employs TRBV29-1 and TRBJ1-2; TRBD1 might be the D (6 bases). Deletions cut 5 bases from V and 7 bases from J, with 14 bases between. The CDR3 is 12 amino acids. Per the germline V gene, CDR1 is SQVTM and CDR2 is ANQGSEA. CDR3 protein: CSVQTGSVGYTF. The DNA of the CDR3 is TGCAGCGTTCAGACAGGATCGGTTGGCTACACCTTC.

This clone was observed once. This chain joins TRBV4-1 and TRBJ1-2; 9 bases align to TRBD1. CDR1 and CDR2 (germline): MGHRA, YSYEKL. The CDR3 contains 15 residues. Trimming took 0 bases from V and 8 from J; bases not matched to a gene: 7. This CDR3 is CASSQDWGQGGGYTF. Written as DNA, the CDR3 is TGCGCCAGCAGCCAAGATTGGGGACAGGGCGGCGGCTACACCTTC.

This clone was seen a handful of times. The chain uses TRBV3-1 (or the pseudogene TRBV3-2) and TRBJ2-1; TRBD1 matches 8 bases. V trimming: 5 bases; J trimming: 5 bases; junction bases outside the gene matches: 8. CDR1 and CDR2 (germline): LGHDT, YNNKEL (reference sequence). The CDR3 length is 15 residues. CDR3 in DNA: TGTGCCAGCAGCATTCCCGGGACAGGCAACAATGAGCAGTTCTTC. It translates to CASSIPGTGNNEQFF.

This clone showed up just once. The chain uses TRBV5-1 and TRBJ2-5; TRBD2 agrees at 14 bases. J was trimmed by 7 bases and V by 4 bases; bases with no gene match: 9. Per the germline V gene, CDR1 is SGHRS and CDR2 is YFSETQ. This CDR3 has 16 residues. Here the CDR3 reads CASSPQGLAGVGTQYF. CDR3 bases: TGCGCCAGCAGCCCCCAGGGACTAGCGGGAGTTGGGACCCAGTACTTC.

The V and J genes are TRBV4-2 and TRBJ2-1; unclear D gene. CDR1 is LGHNA and CDR2 is YNFKEQ in the germline V gene. Trimming stripped 0 bases from V and 6 bases from J, with 9 bases between. CDR3 size: 14 residues. The CDR3 here is CASSQDLTLNEQFF. CDR3 coding DNA: TGTGCCAGCAGCCAAGATCTAACTCTCAATGAGCAGTTCTTC.

The rearrangement joins TRBV19 to TRBJ1-5; 7 bases match TRBD1. Germline V gene sequence: CDR1 LNHDA, CDR2 SQIVND (reference sequence). The CDR3 extends over 14 amino acids. The ends lost 8 bases at V and 5 bases at J; junction bases unmatched: 9. This chain's CDR3 is CASGPRQGDQPQHF. CDR3 in DNA: TGTGCCAGTGGCCCCAGACAGGGCGATCAGCCCCAGCATTTT.

The chain recombines TRBV5-1 with TRBJ1-2, with D uncertain. This CDR3 contains 15 residues. Trimming shortened V by 0 bases and J by 7 bases, and 16 bases separated the two germline ends. The germline V gene encodes CDR1 SGHRS and CDR2 YFSETQ. CDR3 in DNA: TGCGCCAGCAGCTTGGCCGGAAGGGAGCGGGGTGGCTACACCTTC. It yields the protein CASSLAGRERGGYTF.

This chain links TRBV2 with TRBJ1-6; the D gene is possibly TRBD1 (6 bases). The CDR3 runs to 14 residues. With 3 bases removed from V and 6 bases from J, the gap between germline ends came to 9 bases. The germline gives CDR1 SNHLY, CDR2 FYNNEI. The CDR3 reads CASSDGGRNSPLHF. Here the CDR3 DNA reads TGTGCCAGCAGTGATGGGGGCCGTAATTCACCCCTCCACTTT.